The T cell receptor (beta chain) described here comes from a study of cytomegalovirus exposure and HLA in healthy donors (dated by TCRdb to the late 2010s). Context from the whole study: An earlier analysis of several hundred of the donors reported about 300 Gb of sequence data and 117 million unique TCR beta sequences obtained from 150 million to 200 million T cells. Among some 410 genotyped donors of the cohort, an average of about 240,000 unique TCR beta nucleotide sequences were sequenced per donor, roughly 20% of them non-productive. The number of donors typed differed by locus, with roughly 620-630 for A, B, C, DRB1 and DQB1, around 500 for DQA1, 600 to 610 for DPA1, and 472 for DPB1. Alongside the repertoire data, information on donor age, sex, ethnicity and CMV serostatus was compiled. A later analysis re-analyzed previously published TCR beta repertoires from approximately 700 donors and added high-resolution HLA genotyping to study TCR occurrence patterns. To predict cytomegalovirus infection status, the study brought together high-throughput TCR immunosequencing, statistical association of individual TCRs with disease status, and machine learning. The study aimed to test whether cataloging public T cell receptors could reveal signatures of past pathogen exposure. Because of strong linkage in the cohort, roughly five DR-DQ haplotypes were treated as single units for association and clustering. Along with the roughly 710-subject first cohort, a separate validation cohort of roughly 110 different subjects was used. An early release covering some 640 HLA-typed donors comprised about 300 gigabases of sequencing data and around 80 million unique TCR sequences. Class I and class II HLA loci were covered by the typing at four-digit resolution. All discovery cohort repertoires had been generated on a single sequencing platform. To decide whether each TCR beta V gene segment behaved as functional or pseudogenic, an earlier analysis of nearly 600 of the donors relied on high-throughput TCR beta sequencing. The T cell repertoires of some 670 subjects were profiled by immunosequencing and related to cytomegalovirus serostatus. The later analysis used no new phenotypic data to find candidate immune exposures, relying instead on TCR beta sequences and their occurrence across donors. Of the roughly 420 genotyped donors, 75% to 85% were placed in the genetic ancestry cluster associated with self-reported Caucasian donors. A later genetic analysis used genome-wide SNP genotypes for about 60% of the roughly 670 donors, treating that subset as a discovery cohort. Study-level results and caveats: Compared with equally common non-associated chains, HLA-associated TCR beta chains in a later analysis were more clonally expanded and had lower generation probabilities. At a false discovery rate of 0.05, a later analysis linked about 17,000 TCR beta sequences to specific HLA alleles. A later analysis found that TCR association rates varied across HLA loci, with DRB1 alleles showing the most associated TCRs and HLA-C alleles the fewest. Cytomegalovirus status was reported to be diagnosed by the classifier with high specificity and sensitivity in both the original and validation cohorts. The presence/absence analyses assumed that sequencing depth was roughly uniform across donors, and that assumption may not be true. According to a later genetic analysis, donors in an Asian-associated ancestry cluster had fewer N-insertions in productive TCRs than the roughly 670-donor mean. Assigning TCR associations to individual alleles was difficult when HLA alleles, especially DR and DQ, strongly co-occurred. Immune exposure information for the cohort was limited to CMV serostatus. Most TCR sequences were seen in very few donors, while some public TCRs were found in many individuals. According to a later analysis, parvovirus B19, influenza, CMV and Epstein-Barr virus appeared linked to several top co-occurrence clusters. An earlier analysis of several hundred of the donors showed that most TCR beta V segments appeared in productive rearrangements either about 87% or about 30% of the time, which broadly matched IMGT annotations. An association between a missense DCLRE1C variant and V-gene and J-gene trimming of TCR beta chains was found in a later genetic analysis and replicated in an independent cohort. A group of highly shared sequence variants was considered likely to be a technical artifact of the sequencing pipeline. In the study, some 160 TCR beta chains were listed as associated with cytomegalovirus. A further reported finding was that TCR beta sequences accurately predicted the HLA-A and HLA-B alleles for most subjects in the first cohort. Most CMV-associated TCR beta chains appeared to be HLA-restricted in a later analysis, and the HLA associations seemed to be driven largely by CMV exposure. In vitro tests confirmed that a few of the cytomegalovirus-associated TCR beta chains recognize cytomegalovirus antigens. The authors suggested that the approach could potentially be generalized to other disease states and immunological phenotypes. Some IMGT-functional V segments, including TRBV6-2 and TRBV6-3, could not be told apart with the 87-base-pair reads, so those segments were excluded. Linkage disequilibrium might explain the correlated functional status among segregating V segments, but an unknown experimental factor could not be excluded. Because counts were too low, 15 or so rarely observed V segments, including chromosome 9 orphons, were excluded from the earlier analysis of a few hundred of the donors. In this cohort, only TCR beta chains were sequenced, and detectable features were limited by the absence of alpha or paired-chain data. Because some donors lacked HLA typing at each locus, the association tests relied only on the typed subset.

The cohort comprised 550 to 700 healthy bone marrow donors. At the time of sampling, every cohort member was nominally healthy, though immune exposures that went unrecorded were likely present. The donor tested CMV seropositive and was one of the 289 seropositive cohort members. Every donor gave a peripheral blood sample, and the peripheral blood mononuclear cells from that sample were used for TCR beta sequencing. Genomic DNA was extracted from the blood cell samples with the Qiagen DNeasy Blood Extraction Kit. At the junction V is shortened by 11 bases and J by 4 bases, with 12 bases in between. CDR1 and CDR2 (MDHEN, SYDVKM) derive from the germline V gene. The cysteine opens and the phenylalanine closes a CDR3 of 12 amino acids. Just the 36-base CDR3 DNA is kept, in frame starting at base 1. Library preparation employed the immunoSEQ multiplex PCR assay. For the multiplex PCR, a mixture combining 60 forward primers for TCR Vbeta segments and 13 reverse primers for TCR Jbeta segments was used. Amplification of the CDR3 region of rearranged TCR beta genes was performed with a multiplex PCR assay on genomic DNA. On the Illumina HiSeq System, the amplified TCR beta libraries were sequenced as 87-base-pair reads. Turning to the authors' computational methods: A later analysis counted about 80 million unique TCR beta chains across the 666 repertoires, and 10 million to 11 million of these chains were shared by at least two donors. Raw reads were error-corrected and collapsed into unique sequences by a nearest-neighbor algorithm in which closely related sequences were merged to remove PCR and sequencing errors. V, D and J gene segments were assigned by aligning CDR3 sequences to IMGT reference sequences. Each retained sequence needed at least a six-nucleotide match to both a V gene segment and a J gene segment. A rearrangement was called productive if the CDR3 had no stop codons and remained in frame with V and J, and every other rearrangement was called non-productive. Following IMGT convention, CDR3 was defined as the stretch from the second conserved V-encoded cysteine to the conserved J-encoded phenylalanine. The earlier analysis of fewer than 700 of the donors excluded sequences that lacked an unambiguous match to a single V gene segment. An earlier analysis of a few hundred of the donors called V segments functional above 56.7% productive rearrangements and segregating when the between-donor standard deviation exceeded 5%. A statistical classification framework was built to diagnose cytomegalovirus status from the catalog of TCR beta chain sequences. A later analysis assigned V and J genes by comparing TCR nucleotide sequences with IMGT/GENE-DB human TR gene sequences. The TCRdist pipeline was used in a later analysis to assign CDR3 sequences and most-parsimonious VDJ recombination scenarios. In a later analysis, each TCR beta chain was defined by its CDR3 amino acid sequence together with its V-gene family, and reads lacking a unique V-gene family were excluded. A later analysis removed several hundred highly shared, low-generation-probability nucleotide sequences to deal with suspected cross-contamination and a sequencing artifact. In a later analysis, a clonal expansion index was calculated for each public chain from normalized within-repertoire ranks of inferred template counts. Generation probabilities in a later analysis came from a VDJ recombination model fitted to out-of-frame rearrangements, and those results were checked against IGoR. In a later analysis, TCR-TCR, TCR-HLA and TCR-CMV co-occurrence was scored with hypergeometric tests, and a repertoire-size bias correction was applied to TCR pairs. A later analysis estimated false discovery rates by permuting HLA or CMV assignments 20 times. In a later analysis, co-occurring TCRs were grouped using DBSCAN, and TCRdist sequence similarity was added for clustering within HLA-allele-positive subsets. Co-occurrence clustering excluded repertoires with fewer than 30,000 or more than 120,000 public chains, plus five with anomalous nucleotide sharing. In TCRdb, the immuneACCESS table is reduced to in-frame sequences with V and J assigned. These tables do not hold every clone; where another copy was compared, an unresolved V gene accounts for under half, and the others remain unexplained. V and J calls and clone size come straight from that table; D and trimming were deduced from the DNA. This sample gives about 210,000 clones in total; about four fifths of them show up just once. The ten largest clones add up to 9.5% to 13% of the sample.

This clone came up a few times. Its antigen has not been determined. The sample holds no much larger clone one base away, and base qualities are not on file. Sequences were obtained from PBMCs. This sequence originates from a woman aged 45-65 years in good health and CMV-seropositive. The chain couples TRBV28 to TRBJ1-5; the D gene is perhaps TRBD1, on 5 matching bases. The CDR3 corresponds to CASFRENQPQHF. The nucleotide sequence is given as TGTGCCTCCTTCAGGGAAAATCAGCCCCAGCATTTT. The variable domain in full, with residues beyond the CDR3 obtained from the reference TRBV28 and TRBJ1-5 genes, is DVKVTQSSRYLVKRTGEKVFLECVQDMDHENMFWYRQDPGLGLRLIYFSYDVKMKEKGDIPEGYSVSREKKERFSLILESASTNQTSMYLCASFRENQPQHFGDGTRLSIL.